This TCR beta chain was retrieved from a study of T-cell memory formation after mild COVID-19. Study-level points and caveats: CD4+ bias marked clones expanding day 15 to 37, unlike balanced contracting clones.

On this clonotype: Its target is not known.

In germline, CDR1 is MNHEY, CDR2 SVGAGI. The CDR3 has 15 amino acids. The V gene lost 5 bases and the J gene lost 10 bases, with 20 bases spanning the gap. Each CDR3 protein gets one entry after TCRdb re-called the 5' RACE reads with MiXCR. The data show hundreds of thousands of distinct CDR3 sequences, approximately 27% seen once. The chain recombines TRBV6-5 with TRBJ1-4; D ambiguous. Sample: PBMCs or a T cell subset sorted from them (not recorded which). This TCR was recovered from an adult woman who had mild COVID-19 (a few samples of this study predate the infection). Cell type and time point are not known. CDR3 nucleotides: TGTGCCAGCAGTCGTCTGGGCACAACGGAGGGAAAACTGTTTTTT. Its translation: CASSRLGTTEGKLFF.